This T cell receptor (beta chain) was sequenced for a study of CD8+CD57+ T cells in acquired aplastic anemia. Genomic DNA acted as the template from which TCR beta VDJ combination and CDR3 sequence profiling were carried out. TCRdb re-called the reads through MiXCR, storing one row per CDR3 protein. The sample consists of 250,000 to 300,000 distinct CDR3 sequences, 55% to 60% of them appearing once. This CDR3 is 16 amino acids long. Germline CDR1 MNHEY, CDR2 SVGEGT. V trimming: 6 bases; J trimming: 0 bases; junction bases outside the gene matches: 7. In its sample, this clonotype was seen once. Sequenced sample: sorted CD4+, CD8+, or CD8+CD57+ T cells (not recorded which) from PBMCs. This sequence joins TRBV6-2 or TRBV6-3 and TRBJ1-1, with TRBD1 identical over 10 bases. The sequence derives from a human donor with severe aplastic anemia or a healthy control (not recorded which). In nucleotides, the CDR3 is TGTGCCAGCAGCGACGGGACAGGGGTGATGAACACTGAAGCTTTCTTT. This sequence encodes CASSDGTGVMNTEAFF.